Following are 13 T cell receptor beta chains from one sample sequenced in a study of T cells in Graves' hyperthyroidism and ophthalmopathy. Amplified TCR beta CDR3 regions came from RNA transcripts. HTBI primers were the set used in a first-round RT-PCR of the TCR CDR3. From the multiplex PCR reads, TCRdb called clonotypes with MiXCR, one entry per CDR3 protein. This sample has 450,000 to 500,000 distinct CDR3 sequences, with 22% found just once. The specimen was blood. The source is a woman in her 70s with Graves' ophthalmopathy.

The chain recombines TRBV19 with TRBJ2-7; possible D gene TRBD2, 6 bases. CDR1 and CDR2 from the germline V gene are LNHDA and SQIVND (reference sequence). This CDR3 comprises 14 residues. Trimming removed 3 bases at V and 3 bases at J, with 12 bases between. The CDR3 sequence: CASSISAGRYEQYF. The CDR3 nucleotides are TGTGCCAGTAGTATTTCGGCGGGGCGCTACGAGCAGTACTTC.

This clonotype has ten or more counts. V is TRBV7-9 and J is TRBJ2-1, with 10 bases that match TRBD1. Per the germline V gene, CDR1 is SEHNR and CDR2 is FQNEAQ (reference sequence). This CDR3 comprises 16 residues. J gave up 9 bases and V 5 bases, and 13 bases lay outside the gene matches. The CDR3 DNA is TGTGCCAGCAGCCCAGGGGGGGGACAGGGGCGAGGTGAGCAGTTCTTC. It translates to CASSPGGGQGRGEQFF.

In this sample, this clonotype turned up a few times. The CDR3 region is CAISDGFQETQYF. The CDR3 bases are TGTGCCATCAGTGACGGGTTTCAAGAGACCCAGTACTTC. V is TRBV10-3 and J is TRBJ2-5; no clear D gene. CDR3 length: 13 amino acids. V lost 3 bases, J lost 2 bases, and 7 bases lay in between. The germline V gene has CDR1 ENHRY and CDR2 SYGVKD.

In DNA form, the CDR3 reads TGCGCCAGCAGCTGGACAGGAACCTCCTACGAGCAGTACTTC. Protein sequence: CASSWTGTSYEQYF. J is TRBJ2-7 and V is TRBV5-1; TRBD1 agrees at 7 bases. The length of the CDR3 is 14 residues. V lost 3 bases to trimming and J lost 0 bases; unmatched junction nucleotides: 3. Germline V lookup: CDR1 SGHRS, CDR2 YFSETQ.

This clonotype showed up just a few times. The chain joins TRBV6-1 to TRBJ2-2, with 7 bases that match TRBD1. Trimming at V came to 5 bases and at J to 4 bases, leaving 10 bases not matched to a gene. Germline lookup yields CDR1 MNHNS and CDR2 SASEGT. The CDR3 length is 16 residues. CDR3 protein: CASSRVLGTATGELFF. CDR3 nucleotide sequence: TGTGCCAGCAGTAGGGTTTTGGGGACAGCCACCGGGGAGCTGTTTTTT.

This chain uses TRBV7-2 with TRBJ2-7, with 8 bases aligning to TRBD2. The CDR3 spans 17 residues. Germline CDR1 SGHTA, CDR2 FQGNSA. Trimming cost V 5 bases and J 4 bases; bases outside gene matches: 16. The CDR3 coding sequence is TGTGCCAGCAGCCCGCTCGACGGGGGGGTAACTGGGTACGAGCAGTACTTC. Residues: CASSPLDGGVTGYEQYF.

The rearrangement joins TRBV7-9 to TRBJ2-1; possible D gene TRBD2, 5 bases. The CDR3 is 14 amino acids. V lost 5 bases and J 4 bases, leaving 12 bases between the germline ends. Germline CDR1 SEHNR, CDR2 FQNEAQ (reference sequence). Here the CDR3 DNA reads TGTGCCAGCAGCCCGGACTTCCTATACAATGAGCAGTTCTTC. Amino acid sequence: CASSPDFLYNEQFF.

The V gene is TRBV20-1, the J gene TRBJ2-2; 8 bases are a match to TRBD1. The CDR3 covers 17 residues. With 8 bases clipped from V and 1 base from J, the junction kept 15 bases outside the gene matches. Germline V gene lookup returns CDR1 DFQATT and CDR2 SNEGSKA (reference sequence). The CDR3 sequence is CSSHRGNSGLNTGELFF. CDR3 coding DNA: TGCAGTTCTCACAGGGGGAATAGCGGTTTGAACACCGGGGAGCTGTTTTTT.

This clonotype was counted only a few times. V usage is TRBV11-3 and J usage is TRBJ2-1; D perhaps matches TRBD2 (6 bases). Germline CDR1 is SGHNT and CDR2 is YENEEA. V was trimmed by 4 bases and J by 10 bases, leaving 17 bases between them. CDR3 length: 14 residues. CDR3 nucleotide sequence: TGTGCCAGCAGCTCCGGAGGGAATCCCAGGGAGCAGTTCTTC. Its translation: CASSSGGNPREQFF.

This sequence joins TRBV12-3 or TRBV12-4 and TRBJ1-1; a weak D match, TRBD1 (5 bases). Trimming pared 10 bases from V and 3 bases from J, leaving 15 bases between. The CDR3 is 13 amino acids. CDR3 DNA: TGTGCCACGGGGGGGTATTTGGACACTGAAGCTTTCTTT. It encodes CATGGYLDTEAFF.

This clonotype showed up just a few times. This chain links TRBV30 with TRBJ2-7; tentative D call: TRBD1 (6 bases). Trimming took off 4 bases at V and 4 bases at J, with 20 bases between the two ends. CDR1 GTSNPN and CDR2 SVGIG come from the germline V gene (reference sequence). The CDR3 contains 15 residues. CDR3 protein: CAWMRGHSFGYEQYF. The CDR3 DNA reads TGTGCCTGGATGAGGGGACATTCCTTTGGGTACGAGCAGTACTTC.

This clonotype has a handful of counts. The chain links TRBV6-1 to TRBJ2-1, with TRBD1 matching 8 bases. The CDR3 runs 13 residues. The ends lost 4 bases at V and 12 bases at J; junction bases unmatched: 8. Germline CDR1 and CDR2: MNHNS and SASEGT. This CDR3 reads CASSAMTGVAQFF. The CDR3 coding sequence is TGTGCCAGCAGTGCAATGACAGGGGTGGCGCAGTTCTTC.

The chain employs TRBV2 and TRBJ2-5; no clear D gene. V shed 6 bases and J shed 5 bases, with 7 bases lying between them. This CDR3 contains 11 residues. Per the germline V gene, CDR1 is SNHLY and CDR2 is FYNNEI. The CDR3 is CASSLWETQYF. CDR3 nucleotide sequence: TGTGCCAGCAGCCTATGGGAGACCCAGTACTTC.